Below, one T cell receptor (beta chain) is given with its context. Antigen unknown. This specimen comes from a study of Ad26.COV2.S vaccination and SARS-CoV-2 variants. General study results and limits: Vaccinees and placebo recipients showed similar non-spike TCR breadth. Possible underestimation of total T cell responses by the TCR breadth and depth analyses was noted.

V was trimmed by 0 bases and J by 1 base, leaving 10 bases between them. The CDR3 has 15 amino acids. The germline CDR1 and CDR2 sequences are SGHRS and YFSETQ. Treatment here: 15 to 20 received Ad26.COV2.S at low or high dose, single or two shots; about 5 received placebo; per-sample allocation not given. The study sampled participants on day 63 after the first vaccine or placebo injection. Donor was an adult aged 18-55 years in Boston. Libraries were prepared by immunoSEQ multiplex PCR; TCRdb keeps only in-frame clonotypes and omits some of them. The data contain about 240,000 clones, over 75% of them singletons.

The clonotype comes from a person between 18 and 60 years old who received the Ad26.COV2.S COVID-19 vaccine or a placebo. The sample was peripheral blood, taken in a trial of Ad26.COV2.S vaccine versus placebo. The J gene is TRBJ2-5, the V gene TRBV5-1, with D possibly being TRBD1 (5 bases). CDR3 in amino acids: CASSLAVGPQETQYF. The CDR3 DNA sequence: TGCGCCAGCAGCTTGGCCGTGGGGCCCCAAGAGACCCAGTACTTC.